This paragraph covers one T cell receptor (beta chain) sequence. Its target is not known. The germline CDR1 and CDR2 sequences are SGHAT and FQNNGV. The CDR3 spans 18 residues. J lost 0 bases, V lost 1 base, and 5 bases had no gene match. The entry originates in a study of cytomegalovirus exposure and HLA in healthy donors. Regarding the study as a whole: A later analysis found that most CMV-associated TCR beta chains appeared HLA-restricted. In most subjects, TCR beta sequences reportedly gave accurate predictions of HLA-A and HLA-B alleles.

Both 60 Vbeta primers and 13 Jbeta primers went into the PCR. Clones were sequenced by immunoSEQ multiplex PCR, and TCRdb holds only the in-frame ones, with some missing. The sample has some 110,000 clones; approximately 76% are singletons. This sequence joins TRBV11-2 and TRBJ2-6; 8 bases are a match to TRBD1. This sequence originates from a man aged 45-60 years in good health and CMV-seropositive. Sequenced material: PBMCs. CDR3 DNA sequence: TGTGCCAGCAGCTTAGCGGGGACAGGATTCTCTGGGGCCAACGTCCTGACTTTC. Its protein is CASSLAGTGFSGANVLTF.